What follows describes a single T cell receptor beta chain. Its matching antigen is unknown. The sample has other DNA sequences that encode this CDR3 too. Healthy bone marrow donors formed the donor group. The data were taken from a study of cytomegalovirus exposure and HLA in healthy donors. The PCR was carried out with 60 Vbeta primers and 13 Jbeta primers. Profiled with immunoSEQ multiplex PCR; TCRdb holds only in-frame clones, not every one. The sample has about 220,000 clones, 76% seen once. The CDR3 covers 16 residues. Germline V gene data show CDR1 as MGHRA and CDR2 as YSYEKL. V lost 1 base to trimming and J lost 3 bases, with 15 bases between them. Study conclusions and caveats: According to an earlier analysis, most TCR beta V segments yielded productive rearrangements about 87% or about 30% of the time.

The rearrangement uses TRBV4-1 and TRBJ1-1; D is perhaps TRBD1 (6 bases). The receptor comes from a man in his late teens or twenties in good health and CMV-seronegative. Sequences were obtained from PBMCs. CDR3 sequence (DNA): TGCGCCAGCAGCCAAGCAAGGGGAGGGGGGCACACTGAAGCTTTCTTT. Its translation: CASSQARGGGHTEAFF.